The clone carrying this TCR beta chain has a handful of counts. This sample is part of a study of blood T cells in healthy people across ages. Study details: T cells yielded about one barcoded beta molecule per two cells through template switching.

In terms of origin and age, donors were healthy Caucasian individuals from Russia aged 6 to 90. Total RNA extraction produced at least 5.5 micrograms (per sample) for the study. Combining a sample-barcoded 5' primer with a J-beta primer mix, a second PCR ran for about 6 to 11 cycles. Every molecule of cDNA carried a tag from a template-switch adaptor with 12 random nucleotides. TCRdb analysed the 5' RACE reads with MiXCR anew, one entry per CDR3 protein. This repertoire shows more than 1.4 million distinct CDR3 sequences, roughly 40% found once; its top ten account for 6.5% to 10%. The CDR3 length is 14 residues. Looked up from germline, CDR1 is SQVTM and CDR2 is ANQGSEA. V lost 7 bases, J lost 2 bases, and 5 bases stayed unmatched.

The chain has TRBV29-1 and TRBJ2-2; 9 bases are a match to TRBD2. This TCR was sampled from a woman between 18 and 30 years old in good health. The material sequenced was blood. The CDR3 loop is CSASSGTNTGELFF. Here the CDR3 DNA reads TGCAGCGCCTCTAGCGGGACCAACACCGGGGAGCTGTTTTTT.